The 11 T cell receptor beta chains given below trace back to one sample, sequenced in a study of PD-1 blockade in classical Hodgkin lymphoma. Every single patient, without exception, relapsed after autologous stem cell transplantation, and brentuximab vedotin exposure varied. Using immunoSEQ multiplex PCR, the repertoire was profiled, and TCRdb retains in-frame clones only, with some absent. The sample carries about 86,000 clones, nearly 90% recorded once. The specimen was peripheral blood mononuclear cells (PBMCs), collected before the second cycle of nivolumab. The origin of the receptors is a human donor with classical Hodgkin lymphoma.

The rearrangement joins TRBV29-1 to TRBJ1-3; unclear D gene. The germline CDR1 and CDR2 sequences are SQVTM and ANQGSEA. The CDR3 contains 14 residues. V gave up 4 bases and J gave up 0 bases, with 10 bases separating them. The chain's CDR3 is CSVVVSNSGNTIYF. CDR3 sequence (DNA): TGCAGCGTTGTGGTTAGCAACTCTGGAAACACCATATATTTT.

The chain carries TRBV28 and TRBJ2-6; 8 bases fit TRBD1. CDR1 is MDHEN and CDR2 is SYDVKM in the germline V gene. Unmatched junction bases numbered 11, after V lost 8 bases and J lost 2 bases. This CDR3 spans 17 amino acids. CDR3 amino acids: CASERDRGRAGANVLTF. The CDR3 nucleotides are TGTGCCAGCGAAAGAGACAGGGGACGGGCTGGGGCCAACGTCCTGACTTTC.

The chain links TRBV4-2 to TRBJ2-7; TRBD2 matches 10 bases. V was clipped by 2 bases and J by 5 bases; unmatched bases: 9. CDR1 is LGHNA, CDR2 YNFKEQ, per germline. The CDR3 has 16 residues. CDR3 sequence reads: CASSQRSGGAFNEQYF. CDR3 coding DNA: TGTGCCAGCAGCCAACGCAGCGGGGGGGCCTTTAACGAGCAGTACTTC.

The chain joins TRBV11-2 to TRBJ2-3, with 8 positions matching TRBD1. Germline values: CDR1 SGHAT, CDR2 FQNNGV. The J segment lost 6 bases and the V segment lost 4 bases, leaving 12 bases of the junction unmatched. The CDR3 spans 16 residues. The CDR3 reads CASSSPGQALLDTQYF. Written as DNA, the CDR3 is TGTGCCAGCAGCTCCCCGGGACAGGCCCTCTTGGATACGCAGTATTTT.

V usage is TRBV18 and J usage is TRBJ2-5; D is perhaps TRBD2 (5 bases). Looked up from germline, CDR1 is KGHSH and CDR2 is LQKENI. The CDR3 spans 17 residues. The V end lost 3 bases, the J end lost 0 bases, and 17 bases lay between the germline ends. The chain's CDR3 is CASSPVGPGINQETQYF. Written as DNA, the CDR3 is TGTGCCAGCTCACCTGTCGGCCCGGGGATAAACCAAGAGACCCAGTACTTC.

This clone was counted a single time. J is TRBJ2-7 and V is TRBV11-1; D remains ambiguous. CDR1 is SGHAT and CDR2 is FQDESV in the germline V gene (reference sequence). The CDR3 extends over 11 amino acids. Trimming took 5 bases from V and 4 from J, leaving 6 bases between them. The CDR3 DNA is TGTGCCAGCAGCCCAGGTTACGAGCAGTACTTC. Translation gives CASSPGYEQYF.

The V gene is TRBV27, the J gene TRBJ2-3; D gene unclear. The CDR3 length is 13 residues. Germline V gene sequence: CDR1 MNHEY, CDR2 SMNVEV (reference sequence). V gave up 0 bases and J gave up 7 bases, with 8 bases separating them. CDR3 DNA sequence: TGTGCCAGCAGTTTATCGTCCCCAAATACGCAGTATTTT. It specifies CASSLSSPNTQYF.

The chain has TRBV2 and TRBJ2-3, with TRBD1 matching 12 bases. The V gene's germline CDR1 is SNHLY and CDR2 FYNNEI. The CDR3 is 15 residues long. V gave up 9 bases and J gave up 5 bases; unmatched junction bases: 9. Here the CDR3 DNA reads TGTGCCAGAGATCCGGGACAGGGGGCAGGAGATACGCAGTATTTT. Protein: CARDPGQGAGDTQYF.

The V and J genes are TRBV5-6 and TRBJ2-2; no reliable D call. CDR3 length: 13 residues. Germline V gene lookup returns CDR1 SGHDT and CDR2 YYEEEE. V was cut by 0 bases and J by 8 bases, with 8 bases left in between. CDR3 sequence: CASSLVSAGELFF. CDR3 coding DNA: TGTGCCAGCAGCTTGGTGAGCGCTGGGGAGCTGTTTTTT.

The chain links TRBV6-5 to TRBJ1-4, with unresolved D. V lost 0 bases, J lost 8 bases, and 7 bases lay in between. CDR1 MNHEY and CDR2 SVGAGI come from the germline V gene. This CDR3 is built from 13 residues. CDR3: CASSYSPQEKLFF. The CDR3 bases are TGTGCCAGCAGTTACTCACCTCAGGAAAAACTGTTTTTT.

This clone was seen just once. This chain links TRBV28 with TRBJ2-2; no clear D. Per the germline V gene, CDR1 is MDHEN and CDR2 is SYDVKM. The CDR3 consists of 13 residues. V lost 5 bases and J 3 bases, leaving 7 bases between the germline ends. This CDR3 is CASSPFDTGELFF. CDR3 in DNA: TGTGCCAGCAGTCCCTTTGACACCGGGGAGCTGTTTTTT.